The rows below give T cell receptor beta chains drawn from one sample of a study of blood T cell repertoires in COVID-19. The table came from immunoSEQ multiplex PCR; TCRdb's copy has only in-frame clones and leaves some out. The data contain 180,000 or so clones, 89% of them seen just once; the ten biggest clones take up around 7%. Sequencing was performed on peripheral blood. These receptors were taken from a man aged 40-49 years with acute or convalescent COVID-19. Each CDR3 is given with its conserved first and last residue. Each record gives: V gene, J gene, D gene, clone size, CDR3 protein, CDR3 DNA. A D gene is named only where the DNA matches it firmly. Expanded clones get a size class; other rows say once, few or many, or leave the size out.

v_gene: TRBV6-5; j_gene: TRBJ2-2; d_gene: .; abundance: once; CDR3aa: CASSYLDTVGELFF; CDR3nt: TGTGCCAGCAGTTACCTCGACACTGTCGGGGAGCTGTTTTTT
v_gene: TRBV20-1; j_gene: TRBJ2-1; d_gene: TRBD2; abundance: .; CDR3aa: CSASKSGGTNEQFF; CDR3nt: TGCAGTGCTAGTAAGAGCGGGGGGACCAATGAGCAGTTCTTC
v_gene: TRBV2; j_gene: TRBJ2-7; d_gene: .; abundance: .; CDR3aa: CASSELVVQYF; CDR3nt: TGTGCCAGCAGCGAACTAGTCGTGCAGTACTTC
v_gene: TRBV6-1; j_gene: TRBJ1-2; d_gene: .; abundance: once; CDR3aa: CASSEFASLLNYGYTF; CDR3nt: TGTGCCAGCAGTGAATTCGCCAGTCTGCTTAACTATGGCTACACCTTC
v_gene: TRBV6-5; j_gene: TRBJ2-7; d_gene: .; abundance: .; CDR3aa: CASSYSWWGESEQYF; CDR3nt: TGTGCCAGCAGTTACTCATGGTGGGGCGAATCCGAGCAGTACTTC
v_gene: TRBV19; j_gene: TRBJ1-5; d_gene: TRBD1; abundance: .; CDR3aa: CASSWTGQPQHF; CDR3nt: TGTGCCAGTAGTTGGACAGGTCAGCCCCAGCATTTT
v_gene: TRBV6-1; j_gene: TRBJ1-5; d_gene: .; abundance: few; CDR3aa: CASSEQEGGNQPQHF; CDR3nt: TGTGCCAGCAGTGAACAAGAGGGGGGGAATCAGCCCCAGCATTTT
v_gene: TRBV9; j_gene: TRBJ2-2; d_gene: .; abundance: .; CDR3aa: CASSVLEATGELFF; CDR3nt: TGTGCCAGCAGCGTACTAGAAGCTACCGGGGAGCTGTTTTTT
v_gene: TRBV7-3; j_gene: TRBJ2-1; d_gene: .; abundance: .; CDR3aa: CASSNPGNEQFF; CDR3nt: TGTGCCAGCAGCAATCCGGGAAATGAGCAGTTCTTC
v_gene: TRBV12-5; j_gene: TRBJ2-3; d_gene: .; abundance: .; CDR3aa: CASGLGEPDTQYF; CDR3nt: TGTGCTAGTGGTTTGGGCGAGCCAGATACGCAGTATTTT
v_gene: TRBV9; j_gene: TRBJ1-3; d_gene: TRBD1; abundance: .; CDR3aa: CASSVDWTGVSGNTIYF; CDR3nt: TGTGCCAGCAGCGTAGACTGGACAGGGGTCTCTGGAAACACCATATATTTT
v_gene: TRBV9; j_gene: TRBJ1-6; d_gene: TRBD1; abundance: .; CDR3aa: CASSATGSYNSPLHF; CDR3nt: TGTGCCAGCAGCGCGACAGGGTCCTATAATTCACCCCTCCACTTT
v_gene: TRBV27; j_gene: TRBJ2-2; d_gene: .; abundance: .; CDR3aa: CASSLQGPGELFF; CDR3nt: TGTGCCAGCAGTCTACAGGGCCCCGGGGAGCTGTTTTTT
v_gene: TRBV5-1; j_gene: TRBJ1-1; d_gene: .; abundance: .; CDR3aa: CASSTQGLDTEAFF; CDR3nt: TGCGCCAGCAGCACACAGGGCTTGGACACTGAAGCTTTCTTT
v_gene: TRBV7-7; j_gene: TRBJ2-1; d_gene: .; abundance: .; CDR3aa: CASSPGTTNNEQFF; CDR3nt: TGTGCCAGCAGTCCCGGGACAACGAACAATGAGCAGTTCTTC
v_gene: TRBV5-4; j_gene: TRBJ1-1; d_gene: TRBD1; abundance: .; CDR3aa: CASTGTGAEAFF; CDR3nt: TGTGCCAGCACCGGGACAGGCGCTGAAGCTTTCTTT
v_gene: TRBV7-9; j_gene: TRBJ1-6; d_gene: .; abundance: .; CDR3aa: CASSFTSSPLHF; CDR3nt: TGTGCCAGCAGCTTTACGAGTTCACCCCTCCACTTT
v_gene: TRBV7-3; j_gene: TRBJ1-1; d_gene: .; abundance: .; CDR3aa: CASSRFGGMNTEAFF; CDR3nt: TGTGCCAGCAGCCGCTTCGGAGGGATGAACACTGAAGCTTTCTTT
v_gene: TRBV6-6; j_gene: TRBJ2-1; d_gene: TRBD2; abundance: .; CDR3aa: CASSPGLGIYNEQFF; CDR3nt: TGTGCCAGCAGCCCGGGACTAGGGATCTACAATGAGCAGTTCTTC
v_gene: TRBV30; j_gene: TRBJ1-4; d_gene: .; abundance: many; CDR3aa: CAWRRGAKLFF; CDR3nt: TGTGCCTGGAGGCGGGGGGCAAAACTGTTTTTT
v_gene: TRBV4-1; j_gene: TRBJ2-7; d_gene: .; abundance: few; CDR3aa: CASSPGPKGGYEQYF; CDR3nt: TGCGCCAGCAGCCCCGGACCAAAAGGAGGCTACGAGCAGTACTTC
v_gene: TRBV30; j_gene: TRBJ2-1; d_gene: TRBD1; abundance: .; CDR3aa: CAWGGQLAGEQFF; CDR3nt: TGTGCCTGGGGGGGACAGCTTGCCGGTGAGCAGTTCTTC